This T cell receptor beta chain appears in the sequencing data of a study of siplizumab effects on memory and regulatory T cells. Study-wide results and caveats: Sequences below about 10^-5 frequency were poorly captured, limiting mapping of alloreactive clones. Mappable alloreactive CD4+ clones averaged roughly 69% Treg-derived with siplizumab versus roughly 25% in controls. Apparently more diverse than memory cells, naive T cells also seemed major alloresponse contributors. Proliferating clones, CD4+ or CD8+, lacked an assignable naive or memory phenotype in roughly 75-95% of cases.

This clone was seen just once. The antigen remains unidentified. Trimming removed 6 bases at V and 5 bases at J, with 31 bases between. The germline CDR1 and CDR2 sequences are SQVTM and ANQGSEA. The CDR3 has 18 residues. Sequencing was performed with immunoSEQ multiplex PCR; in TCRdb, only in-frame clones are kept and a portion is missing. The profile shows about 100,000 clones, about 92% of them singletons. The source of this sequence is a human donor in good health. The source material was Tregs sorted from blood. The rearrangement uses TRBV29-1 and TRBJ2-5; D might be TRBD1 or TRBD2, each matching 7 bases. The DNA of the CDR3 is TGCAGCGTCGCCGGGACAGTCGGTGGCGGGAGTATTTGGGAGACCCAGTACTTC. As protein: CSVAGTVGGGSIWETQYF.